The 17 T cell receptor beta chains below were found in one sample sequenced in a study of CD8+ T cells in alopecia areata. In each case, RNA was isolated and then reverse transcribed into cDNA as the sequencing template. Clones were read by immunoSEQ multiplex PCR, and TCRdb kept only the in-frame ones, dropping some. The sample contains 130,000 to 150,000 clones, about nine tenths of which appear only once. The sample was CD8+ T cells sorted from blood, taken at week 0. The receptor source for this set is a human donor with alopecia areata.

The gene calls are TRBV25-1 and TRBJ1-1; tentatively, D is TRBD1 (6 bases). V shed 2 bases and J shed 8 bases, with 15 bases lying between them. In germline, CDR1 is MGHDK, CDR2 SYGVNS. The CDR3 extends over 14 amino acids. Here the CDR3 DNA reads TGTGCCAGCAGTGAACCGGGGGCAGGGTACGAAGCTTTCTTT. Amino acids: CASSEPGAGYEAFF.

The DNA of the CDR3 is TGTGCCAGCAGTGAGGAGCGGGGGGATGAGGAGCAGTACTTC. Translation gives CASSEERGDEEQYF. The chain recombines TRBV2 with TRBJ2-7; 9 nucleotides line up with TRBD2. The J segment lost 7 bases and the V segment lost 3 bases, leaving 7 bases of the junction unmatched. The CDR3 extends over 14 amino acids. The V gene's germline CDR1 is SNHLY and CDR2 FYNNEI. The whole variable domain, filled in from reference TRBV2 and TRBJ2-7, reads EPEVTQTPSHQVTQMGQEVILRCVPISNHLYFYWYRQILGQKVEFLVSFYNNEISEKSEIFDDQFSVERPDGSNFTLKIRSTKLEDSAMYFCASSEERGDEEQYFGPGTRLTVT.

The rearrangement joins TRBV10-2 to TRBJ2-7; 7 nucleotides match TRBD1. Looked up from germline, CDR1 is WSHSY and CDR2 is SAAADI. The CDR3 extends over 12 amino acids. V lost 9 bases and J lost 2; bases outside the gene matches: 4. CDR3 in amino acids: CARQGSPYEQYF. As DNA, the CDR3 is TGCGCCAGACAGGGGTCCCCCTACGAGCAGTACTTC.

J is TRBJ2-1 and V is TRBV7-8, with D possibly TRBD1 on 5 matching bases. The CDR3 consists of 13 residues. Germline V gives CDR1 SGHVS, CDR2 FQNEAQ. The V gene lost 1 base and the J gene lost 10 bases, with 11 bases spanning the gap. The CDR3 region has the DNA TGTGCCAGCAGCTTAGGCCAGGGCTGGGAGCAGTTCTTC. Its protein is CASSLGQGWEQFF.

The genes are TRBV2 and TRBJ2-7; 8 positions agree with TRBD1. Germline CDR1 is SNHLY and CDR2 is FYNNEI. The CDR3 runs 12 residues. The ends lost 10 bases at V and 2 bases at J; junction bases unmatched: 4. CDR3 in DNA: TGTGCCATACCACAGGGGGCCTACGAGCAGTACTTC. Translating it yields CAIPQGAYEQYF.

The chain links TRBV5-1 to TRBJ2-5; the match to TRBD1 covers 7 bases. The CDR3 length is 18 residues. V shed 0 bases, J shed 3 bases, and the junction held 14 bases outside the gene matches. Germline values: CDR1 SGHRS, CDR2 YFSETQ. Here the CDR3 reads CASSLEGLSEGAKETQYF. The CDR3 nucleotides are TGCGCCAGCAGCTTGGAAGGGTTGAGCGAGGGGGCGAAAGAGACCCAGTACTTC.

The CDR3 DNA is TGCAGCGTTGAGGCAGGGGCCTACGAGCAGTACTTC. Its translation is CSVEAGAYEQYF. The V and J genes are TRBV29-1 and TRBJ2-7, with a tentative D call TRBD1 (6 bases). The CDR3 is made up of 12 amino acids. The germline V and J ends were trimmed by 3 bases and 2 bases, with 8 bases remaining between them. Germline V gives CDR1 SQVTM, CDR2 ANQGSEA.

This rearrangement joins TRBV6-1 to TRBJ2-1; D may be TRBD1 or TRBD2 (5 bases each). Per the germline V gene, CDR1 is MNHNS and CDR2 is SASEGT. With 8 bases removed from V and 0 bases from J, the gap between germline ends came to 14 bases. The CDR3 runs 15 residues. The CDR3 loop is CASGGAEISYNEQFF. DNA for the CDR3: TGTGCCAGCGGGGGAGCGGAGATCTCCTACAATGAGCAGTTCTTC.

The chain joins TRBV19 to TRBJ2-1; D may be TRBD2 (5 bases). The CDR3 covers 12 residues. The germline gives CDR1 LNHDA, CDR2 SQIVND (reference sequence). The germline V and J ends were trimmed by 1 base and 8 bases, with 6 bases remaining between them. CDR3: CASSIAGDEQFF. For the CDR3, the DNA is TGTGCCAGTAGTATAGCCGGGGATGAGCAGTTCTTC.

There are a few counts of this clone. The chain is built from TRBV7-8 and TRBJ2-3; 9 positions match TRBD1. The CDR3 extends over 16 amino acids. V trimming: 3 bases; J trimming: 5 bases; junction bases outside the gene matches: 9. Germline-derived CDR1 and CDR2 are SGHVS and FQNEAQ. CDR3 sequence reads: CASSFRTGQGLDTQYF. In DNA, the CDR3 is TGTGCCAGCAGCTTCCGAACGGGACAGGGTTTAGATACGCAGTATTTT. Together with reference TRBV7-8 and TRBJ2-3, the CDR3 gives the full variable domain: GAGVSQSPRYKVAKRGQDVALRCDPISGHVSLFWYQQALGQGPEFLTYFQNEAQLDKSGLPSDRFFAERPEGSVSTLKIQRTQQEDSAVYLCASSFRTGQGLDTQYFGPGTRLTVL.

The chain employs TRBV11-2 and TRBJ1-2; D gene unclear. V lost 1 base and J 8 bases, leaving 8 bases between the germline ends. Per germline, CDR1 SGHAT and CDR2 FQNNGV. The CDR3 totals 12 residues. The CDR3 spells CASSLGPVGYTF. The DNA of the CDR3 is TGTGCCAGCAGCTTAGGTCCCGTAGGCTACACCTTC.

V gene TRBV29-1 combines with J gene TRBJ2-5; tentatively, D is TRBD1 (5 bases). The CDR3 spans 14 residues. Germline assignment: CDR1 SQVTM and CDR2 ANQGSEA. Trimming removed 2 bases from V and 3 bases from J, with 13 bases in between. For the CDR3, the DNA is TGCAGCGTTGAATTCTTTAGCAGGGAAGAGACCCAGTACTTC. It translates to CSVEFFSREETQYF. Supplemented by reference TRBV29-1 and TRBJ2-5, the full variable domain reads SAVISQKPSRDICQRGTSLTIQCQVDSQVTMMFWYRQQPGQSLTLIATANQGSEATYESGFVIDKFPISRPNLTFSTLTVSNMSPEDSSIYLCSVEFFSREETQYFGPGTRLLVL.

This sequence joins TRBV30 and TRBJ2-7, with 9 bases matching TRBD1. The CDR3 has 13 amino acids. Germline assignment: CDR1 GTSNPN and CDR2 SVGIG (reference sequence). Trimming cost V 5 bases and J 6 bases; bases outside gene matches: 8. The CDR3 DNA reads TGTGCCTGGGCCGGGACAGGGTTGTCCGAGCAGTACTTC. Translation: CAWAGTGLSEQYF.

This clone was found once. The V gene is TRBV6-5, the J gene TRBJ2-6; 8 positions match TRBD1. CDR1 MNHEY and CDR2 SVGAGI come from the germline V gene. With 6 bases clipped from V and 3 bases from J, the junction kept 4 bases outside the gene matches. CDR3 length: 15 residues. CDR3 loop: CASSEQGDGANVLTF. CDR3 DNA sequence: TGTGCCAGCAGCGAACAGGGGGATGGGGCCAACGTCCTGACTTTC.

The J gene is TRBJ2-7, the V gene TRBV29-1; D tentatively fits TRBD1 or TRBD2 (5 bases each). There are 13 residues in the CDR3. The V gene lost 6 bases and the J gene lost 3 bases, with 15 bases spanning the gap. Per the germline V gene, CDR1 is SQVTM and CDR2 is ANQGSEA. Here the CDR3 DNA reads TGCAGCGTCGGGGCAGGAACCCTCTACGAGCAGTACTTC. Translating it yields CSVGAGTLYEQYF.

The CDR3 loop reads CASSLTLLTGGLAEGYEQYF. The CDR3 nucleotides read TGTGCCAGCAGCTTAACCCTACTGACAGGCGGACTAGCGGAGGGATACGAGCAGTACTTC. The chain is built from TRBV5-4 and TRBJ2-7, with 10 nucleotides matching TRBD2. This CDR3 is built from 20 residues. The V gene end was trimmed by 2 bases and the J gene end by 4 bases; junction bases not matched to a gene: 21. Germline CDR1 is SGHNT and CDR2 is YYREEE (reference sequence).

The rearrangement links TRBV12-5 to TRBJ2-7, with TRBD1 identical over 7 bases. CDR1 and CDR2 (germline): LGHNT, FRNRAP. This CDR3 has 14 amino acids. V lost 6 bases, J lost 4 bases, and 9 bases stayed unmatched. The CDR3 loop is CASGTGTALYEQYF. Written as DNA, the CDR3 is TGTGCTAGTGGCACCGGGACAGCGCTATACGAGCAGTACTTC.